The T cell receptor (beta chain) under discussion was sequenced for a study of blood T cell repertoires in COVID-19. Profiling relied on immunoSEQ multiplex PCR, and the TCRdb table lists in-frame clones only, not all of them. The sample yields roughly 54,000 clones, about nine tenths seen once. V lost 4 bases and J lost 1, with 12 bases in between. The CDR3 loop spans 14 amino acids. Germline V gene sequence: CDR1 GTSNPN, CDR2 SVGIG (reference sequence). The chain has TRBV30 and TRBJ2-3; a possible D gene is TRBD1 (5 bases). The sequencing sample was made of peripheral blood. The TCR originated in a woman aged 60-75 years with active or convalescent COVID-19. The CDR3 coding sequence is TGTGCCTGGACAGGACACAAGGGCACAGATACGCAGTATTTT. Translating gives CAWTGHKGTDTQYF.